This T cell receptor beta chain originates from a study of T and B cells in COVID-19 patients. As for the study in general: Critical illness requiring mechanical ventilation or extracorporeal membrane oxygenation affected about 60% of the 20 active-infection patients. Findings of the study overall: Patients with COVID-19 reportedly showed strongly skewed T cell receptor beta variable and joining gene usage.

Multiplex PCR with BIOMED2 TRB-A/B primer pools amplified TRB rearrangements. Each CDR3 protein is one row after TCRdb ran MiXCR on the multiplex PCR reads. The sample lists over 15,000 distinct CDR3 sequences; over 30% were seen once. The CDR3 length is 13 residues. With 7 bases removed from V and 14 bases from J, the gap between germline ends came to 18 bases. The germline CDR1 and CDR2 sequences are MNHEY and SMNVEV (reference sequence). The sample holds a few counts of this clonotype. As yet, its antigen is unknown. TRB was amplified from around 250-500 ng of blood genomic DNA. Sequenced: blood. The rearrangement uses TRBV27 and TRBJ1-6; D is possibly TRBD1 (6 bases). This sequence was found in a human donor with active COVID-19. CDR3 nucleotides: TGTGCCAGCACCGAGGGGGGGGGCGCGTCCCTCCACTTT. It specifies CASTEGGGASLHF.